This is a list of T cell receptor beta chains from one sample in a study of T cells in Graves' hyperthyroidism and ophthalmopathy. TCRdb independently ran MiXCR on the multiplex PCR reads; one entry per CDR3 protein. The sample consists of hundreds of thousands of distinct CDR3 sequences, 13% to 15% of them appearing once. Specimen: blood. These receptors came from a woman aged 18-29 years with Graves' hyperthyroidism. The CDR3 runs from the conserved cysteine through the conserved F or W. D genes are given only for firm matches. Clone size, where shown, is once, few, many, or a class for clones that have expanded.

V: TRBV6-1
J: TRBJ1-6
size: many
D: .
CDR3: CASSVGRGGLMDSPLHF
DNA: TGTGCCAGCAGTGTAGGCAGGGGAGGCTTGATGGATTCACCCCTCCACTTT

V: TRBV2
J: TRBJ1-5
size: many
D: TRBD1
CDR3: CASKGTGEPQHF
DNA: TGTGCCAGCAAAGGGACAGGTGAGCCCCAGCATTTT

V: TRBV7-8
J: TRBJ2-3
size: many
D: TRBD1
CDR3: CASSPGTGGRDTQYF
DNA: TGTGCCAGCAGCCCGGGGACAGGGGGAAGAGATACGCAGTATTTT

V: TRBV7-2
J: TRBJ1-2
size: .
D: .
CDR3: CASSSEGGSNYGYTF
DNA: TGTGCCAGCAGCTCCGAGGGGGGATCTAACTATGGCTACACCTTC

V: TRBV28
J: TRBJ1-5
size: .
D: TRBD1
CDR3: CASSFPPFGQGAHNQPQHF
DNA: TGTGCCAGCAGTTTTCCCCCATTCGGACAGGGGGCGCACAATCAGCCCCAGCATTTT

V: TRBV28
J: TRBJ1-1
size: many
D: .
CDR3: CASSWTIAYLDTEAFF
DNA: TGTGCCAGCAGTTGGACAATAGCATATTTGGACACTGAAGCTTTCTTT

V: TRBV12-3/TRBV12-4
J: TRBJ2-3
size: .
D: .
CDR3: CASSFRLGTQYF
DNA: TGTGCCAGCAGTTTCAGGCTGGGTACGCAGTATTTT

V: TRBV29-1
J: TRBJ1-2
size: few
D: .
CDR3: CSIQPGPGAGYGYTF
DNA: TGCAGCATCCAACCCGGGCCGGGGGCGGGCTATGGCTACACCTTC

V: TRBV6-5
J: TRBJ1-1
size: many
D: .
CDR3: CASSYDLVGGTEAFF
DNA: TGTGCCAGCAGTTACGATCTAGTAGGGGGCACTGAAGCTTTCTTT

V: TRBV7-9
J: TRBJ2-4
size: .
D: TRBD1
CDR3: CASSYGRFGQDRGNIQYF
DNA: TGTGCCAGCAGCTACGGAAGATTCGGGCAGGACAGGGGAAACATTCAGTACTTC

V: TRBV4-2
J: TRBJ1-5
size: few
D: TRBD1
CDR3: CASSQPDRDNQPQHF
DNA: TGTGCCAGCAGCCAACCAGACAGGGACAATCAGCCCCAGCATTTT

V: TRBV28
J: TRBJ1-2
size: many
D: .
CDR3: CASSLGEAVNGYTF
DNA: TGTGCCAGCAGTTTAGGAGAGGCCGTTAATGGCTACACCTTC

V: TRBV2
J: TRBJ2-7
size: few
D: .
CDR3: CASRIEVHRTYEQYF
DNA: TGTGCCAGCAGGATCGAGGTACATCGAACCTACGAGCAGTACTTC

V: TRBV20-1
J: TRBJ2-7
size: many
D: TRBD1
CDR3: CSASRQGMAYEQYF
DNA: TGCAGTGCTAGTAGACAGGGTATGGCCTACGAGCAGTACTTC

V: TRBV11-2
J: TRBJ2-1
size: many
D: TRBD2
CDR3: CASSFGSGIYNEQFF
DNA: TGTGCCAGCAGCTTCGGTAGCGGGATTTACAATGAGCAGTTCTTC

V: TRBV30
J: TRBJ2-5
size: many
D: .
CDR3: CAWRRGGGETQYF
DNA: TGTGCCTGGAGACGGGGAGGGGGAGAGACCCAGTACTTC

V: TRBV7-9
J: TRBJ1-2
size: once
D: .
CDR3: CASIGFDYGYTF
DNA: TGTGCCAGCATTGGGTTCGACTATGGCTACACCTTC

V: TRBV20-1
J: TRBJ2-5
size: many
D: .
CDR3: CSARDPLGPVEYF
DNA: TGCAGTGCTAGAGATCCCTTAGGGCCCGTTGAGTACTTC

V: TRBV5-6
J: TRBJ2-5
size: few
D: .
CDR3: CASSSLGHIETQYF
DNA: TGTGCCAGCAGCTCACTAGGACATATTGAGACCCAGTACTTC

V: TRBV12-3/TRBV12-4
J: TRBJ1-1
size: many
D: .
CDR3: CASSLVRLYKGFTKAFF
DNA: TGTGCCAGCAGTTTAGTTCGGTTGTATAAGGGGTTCACAAAAGCTTTCTTT